The T cell receptor beta chain under discussion was sequenced for a study of shared T cell receptors in the human thymus. The method was immunoSEQ multiplex PCR; TCRdb's version includes in-frame clones alone and lacks a portion of them. The table includes hundreds of thousands of clones, roughly 85% detected once. These sequences were also reported in another study, on human thymus T cells. That report adds: Healthy Finnish infants having corrective surgery for congenital heart defects served as donors. Thymus specimens were resections from corrective heart surgery. Apparent skewing of V and J gene usage characterized both thymic and blood repertoires. Highly overlapping thymic repertoires among unrelated individuals were reported in related research.

The receptor was derived from a girl in the first two years of life with a congenital heart defect. The sequencing input was thymocytes.

The CDR3 loop is CASSLDGTDFYYGYTF. In DNA, the CDR3 is TGTGCCAGCAGCTTGGATGGGACTGACTTTTACTATGGCTACACCTTC. This sequence joins TRBV5-4 and TRBJ1-2, with D maybe TRBD1 (5 bases). The CDR3 consists of 16 residues. V lost 0 bases, J lost 3 bases, and 15 bases lay in between. The germline V gene encodes CDR1 SGHNT and CDR2 YYREEE (reference sequence).